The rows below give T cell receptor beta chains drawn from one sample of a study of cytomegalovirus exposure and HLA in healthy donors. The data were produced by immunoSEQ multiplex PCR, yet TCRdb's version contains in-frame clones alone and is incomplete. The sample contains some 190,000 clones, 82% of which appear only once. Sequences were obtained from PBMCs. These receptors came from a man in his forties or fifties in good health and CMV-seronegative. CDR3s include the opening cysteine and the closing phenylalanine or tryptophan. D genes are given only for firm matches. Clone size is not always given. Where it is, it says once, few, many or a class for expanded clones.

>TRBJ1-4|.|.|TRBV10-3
TGTGCCACCCGGTCCGGAGGGAGCAACGAAAAACTGTTTTTT
CATRSGGSNEKLFF
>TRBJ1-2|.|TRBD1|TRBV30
TGTGCCTGGAGCCTCGCGGGACAGGGGGCTGGTAACTATGGCTACACCTTC
CAWSLAGQGAGNYGYTF
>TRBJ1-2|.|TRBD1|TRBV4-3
TGCGCCAGCAGCCAAGCGGGACAGGGGTTAGGTGGCTACACCTTC
CASSQAGQGLGGYTF
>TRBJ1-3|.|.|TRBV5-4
TGTGCCAGCAGCTTTACAGACTCTGGAAACACCATATATTTT
CASSFTDSGNTIYF
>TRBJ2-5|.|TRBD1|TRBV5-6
TGTGCCAGCAGCTTGCACAGGGGAAACCAAGAGACCCAGTACTTC
CASSLHRGNQETQYF
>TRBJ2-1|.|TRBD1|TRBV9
TGTGCCAGCAGCGGGGGACAGGGGTACAATGAGCAGTTCTTC
CASSGGQGYNEQFF
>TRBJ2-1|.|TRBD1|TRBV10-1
TGCGCCAGCAGCTCCCGACAGGGGAGAAATGAGCAGTTCTTC
CASSSRQGRNEQFF
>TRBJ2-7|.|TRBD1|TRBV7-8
TGTGCCAGCACCGAGGACAGGGGCACCTACGAGCAGTACTTC
CASTEDRGTYEQYF
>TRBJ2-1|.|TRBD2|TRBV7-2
TGTGCCAGCAGCCCGCGGGGGACTAGCGGGGGGGCAAGATACAATGAGCAGTTCTTC
CASSPRGTSGGARYNEQFF
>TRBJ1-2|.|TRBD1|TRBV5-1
TGCGCCAGCAGCCATGGACAGGGCAGAGTCGAATATGGCTACACCTTC
CASSHGQGRVEYGYTF
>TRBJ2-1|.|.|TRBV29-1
TGCAGCGTTGGTAGCCAGAATTACAATGAGCAGTTCTTC
CSVGSQNYNEQFF
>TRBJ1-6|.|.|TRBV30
TGTGCCTGGAGTGAGTACAGCAATTCACCCCTCCACTTT
CAWSEYSNSPLHF
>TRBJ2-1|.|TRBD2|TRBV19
TGTGCCAGTAGTATAGCCCTAGCGGGAGGAGGGCAGTTCTTC
CASSIALAGGGQFF
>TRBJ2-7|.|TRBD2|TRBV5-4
TGTGCCAGCAGCCCGGAGGCTAGCGGGAAGTATCTCTACGAGCAGTACTTC
CASSPEASGKYLYEQYF
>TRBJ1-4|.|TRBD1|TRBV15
TGTGCCACCAGCAGGGCGACAGGGATAGGAGAAAAACTGTTTTTT
CATSRATGIGEKLFF
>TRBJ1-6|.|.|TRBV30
TGTGCCTGGAGACAGCCTAATTCACCCCTCCACTTT
CAWRQPNSPLHF
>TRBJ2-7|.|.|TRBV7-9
TGTGCCAGCAGCCGGACACCCTCCTACGAGCAGTACTTC
CASSRTPSYEQYF
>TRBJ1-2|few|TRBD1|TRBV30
TGTGCCCGCTTTCCGGGACAGGGTACAGGGGCTGGGGGGGGCTACACCTTC
CARFPGQGTGAGGGYTF
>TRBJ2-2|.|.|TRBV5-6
TGTGCCAGCAGCTTGGGCCCCCGGGACACCGGGGAGCTGTTTTTT
CASSLGPRDTGELFF
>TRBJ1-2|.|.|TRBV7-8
TGTGCCAGCAGCTCTCAACAGGAGAACCTTAACTATGGCTACACCTTC
CASSSQQENLNYGYTF
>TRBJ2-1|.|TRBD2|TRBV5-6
TGTGCCAGCAGCTTGAGGCTAGCGGGGTTAGGTGAGCAGTTCTTC
CASSLRLAGLGEQFF
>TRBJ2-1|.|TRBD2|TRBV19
TGTGCCAGTAGAAACGCGGGAGAAGGCAATGAGCAGTTCTTC
CASRNAGEGNEQFF
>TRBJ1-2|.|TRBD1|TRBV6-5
TGTGCCAGCAGTTTCGGGACAGGGATATTTGACGGCTACACCTTC
CASSFGTGIFDGYTF
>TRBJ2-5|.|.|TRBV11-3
TGTGCCAGCAGCTTAGTCGGGGGTAAAGAGACCCAGTACTTC
CASSLVGGKETQYF
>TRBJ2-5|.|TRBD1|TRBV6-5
TGTGCCAGCAGCAGGACAGGGAAAGAGACCCAGTACTTC
CASSRTGKETQYF
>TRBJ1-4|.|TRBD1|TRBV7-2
TGTGCCAGCAGCTTAGCTGCGACAGGGTCTAATGAAAAACTGTTTTTT
CASSLAATGSNEKLFF
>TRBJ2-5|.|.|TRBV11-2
TGTGCCAGCAGCTTACGGCGGGACAGCAAAGAGACCCAGTACTTC
CASSLRRDSKETQYF
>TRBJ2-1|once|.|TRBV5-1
TGCGCCAGCAGCTTGGCCCCCTCCCCAGGGGCCGGGGTCTATGAGCAGTTCTTC
CASSLAPSPGAGVYEQFF
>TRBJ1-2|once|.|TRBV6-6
TGTGCCAGCAGTTACATCGACAGGAACTATGGCTACACCTTC
CASSYIDRNYGYTF
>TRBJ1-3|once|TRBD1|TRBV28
TGTGCCAGCAGTTTTTGGACAGGGGCTGGAAACACCATATATTTT
CASSFWTGAGNTIYF
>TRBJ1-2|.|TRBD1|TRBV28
TGTGCCAGCAGTTTATTGGGACAGTCTAACTATGGCTACACCTTC
CASSLLGQSNYGYTF
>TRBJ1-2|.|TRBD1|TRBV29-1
TGCAGCGTTGAATCAGGGGGCGGGGGCTACACCTTC
CSVESGGGGYTF
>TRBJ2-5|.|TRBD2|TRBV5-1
TGCGCCAGCAGCTTGGCCGCACTAGCGGGGGGGCATTCTGAATTGGAGACCCAGTACTTC
CASSLAALAGGHSELETQYF
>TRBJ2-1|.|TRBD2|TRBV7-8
TGTGCCAGCAGCTCCTGGACTAGTCCGGGGAGAAATGAGCAGTTCTTC
CASSSWTSPGRNEQFF
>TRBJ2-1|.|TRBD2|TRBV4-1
TGCGCCAGCAGCCAAGCTAGCGGGACTCCCTCCTACAATGAGCAGTTCTTC
CASSQASGTPSYNEQFF
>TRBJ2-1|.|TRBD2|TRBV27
TGTGCCAGCTCCCCAATGGCGGGGGGGTCCTACAATGAGCAGTTCTTC
CASSPMAGGSYNEQFF
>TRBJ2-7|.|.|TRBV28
TGTGCCAGCACTCGGACGGCGGGTATCTCCTACGAGCAGTACTTC
CASTRTAGISYEQYF
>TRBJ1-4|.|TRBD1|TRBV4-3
TGCGCCAGCAGCCAAGATCTAGGTACAGGGGGAGTTGCAACTAATGAAAAACTGTTTTTT
CASSQDLGTGGVATNEKLFF
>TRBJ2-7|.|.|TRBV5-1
TGCGCCAGCAGTTCCGGCTACGAGCAGTACTTC
CASSSGYEQYF
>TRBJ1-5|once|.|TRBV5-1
TGCGCCAGCAGCTTGTTCCCAGGGGGCAATCAGCCCCAGCATTTT
CASSLFPGGNQPQHF